There are a few counts of the clone carrying this T cell receptor beta chain. Its antigen is not identified. This entry belongs to a study of T cells in Graves' hyperthyroidism and ophthalmopathy. Across the study: Before treatment of any kind, peripheral blood was taken at initial diagnosis. The study's findings and limits: Blood also held most thyroid clonotypes expanded beyond 0.001.

The CDR3 is made up of 14 amino acids. The germline CDR1 and CDR2 sequences are SGHNT and YYREEE (reference sequence). J was trimmed by 9 bases and V by 0 bases; bases with no gene match: 4. Amplification of TCR beta CDR3 regions was performed using RNA transcripts as template. HTBI primers were employed in a first-round RT-PCR of the TCR CDR3. TCRdb re-analysed the multiplex PCR reads in MiXCR, keeping a single row per CDR3 protein. Of about 740,000 distinct CDR3 sequences in the sample, 11% to 15% are singletons; the top ten hold roughly 10%. The study based diagnoses on clinical symptoms, serum thyroxine and TRAb, thyroid ultrasound and orbital computed tomography.

The TCR comes from a woman aged 18-29 years with Graves' hyperthyroidism. V gene TRBV5-4 combines with J gene TRBJ2-1; 9 bases match TRBD1. The material sequenced was blood. As DNA, the CDR3 is TGTGCCAGCAGCTTGGGGGGGACAGGGACTGAGCAGTTCTTC. Amino acids: CASSLGGTGTEQFF.